The 15 T cell receptor beta chains given below trace back to one sample, sequenced in a study of vaccination effects on CD4 cells after COVID-19. What these receptors recognize is not known. In the ViraFEST assay, antigen-specific CD4+ clonotypes were identified by expansion after peptide-pool stimulation. CD4+ T cell isolation took place after 10 days of culture. Of the BNT162b2 and mRNA-1273 vaccines, participants received two doses of one or the other. This table comes from immunoSEQ multiplex PCR, and its TCRdb copy is limited to in-frame clones, with some not included. Among over 80,000 clones listed, around 77% were seen once. The specimen comprised CD4+ T cells from PBMCs cultured with HCoV-OC43 spike peptides, sampled after COVID-19 vaccination. Subset meaning: HCoV-OC43 spike overlapping peptide pool stimulation. These receptors all stem from a human donor who received a COVID-19 vaccine.

The chain joins TRBV19 to TRBJ1-4; D gene uncertain. CDR1 and CDR2 from the germline V gene are LNHDA and SQIVND (reference sequence). This CDR3 spans 14 amino acids. Trimming took off 3 bases at V and 8 bases at J, with 13 bases between the two ends. In DNA, the CDR3 is TGTGCCAGTAGTATGGACTACTTCGGGGAAAAACTGTTTTTT. Amino acid sequence: CASSMDYFGEKLFF.

The CDR3 sequence is CATSSNTGTVILETQYF. The CDR3 DNA reads as TGTGCCACCAGCAGTAATACCGGGACCGTGATATTGGAGACCCAGTACTTC. This chain links TRBV15 with TRBJ2-5; D tentatively fits TRBD1 or TRBD2 (5 bases each). This CDR3 comprises 17 residues. V lost 3 bases and J lost 5, with 22 bases in between. Germline assignment: CDR1 LNHNV and CDR2 YYDKDF (reference sequence).

The chain couples TRBV18 to TRBJ1-1; a possible D gene is TRBD1 (6 bases). V was shortened by 3 bases and J by 4 bases, with 18 bases between the two germline ends. CDR1 and CDR2 (germline): KGHSH, LQKENI. The CDR3 has 16 residues. CDR3 in amino acids: CASSPSRGGTGTEAFF. CDR3 sequence (DNA): TGTGCCAGCTCACCCTCCAGGGGAGGTACGGGCACTGAAGCTTTCTTT.

The rearrangement joins TRBV5-6 to TRBJ1-1; D remains unclear. V was cut by 3 bases and J by 1 base, with 13 bases left in between. The CDR3 loop spans 15 amino acids. The germline V gene has CDR1 SGHDT and CDR2 YYEEEE. The CDR3 spells CASSSPGRSNTEAFF. The CDR3 nucleotides are TGTGCCAGCAGCTCTCCTGGACGTTCGAACACTGAAGCTTTCTTT. Filled out from reference TRBV5-6 and TRBJ1-1, the complete variable domain reads DAGVTQSPTHLIKTRGQQVTLRCSPKSGHDTVSWYQQALGQGPQFIFQYYEEEERQRGNFPDRFSGHQFPNYSSELNVNALLLGDSALYLCASSSPGRSNTEAFFGQGTRLTVV.

This chain joins TRBV5-8 and TRBJ2-3, with 7 bases aligning to TRBD1. Per the germline V gene, CDR1 is SGHTS and CDR2 is YDEGEE. The CDR3 has 16 amino acids. V shed 0 bases, J shed 4 bases, and the junction held 8 bases outside the gene matches. The CDR3 spells CASSLARGTAPDTQYF. Here the CDR3 DNA reads TGTGCCAGCAGCTTGGCCAGGGGGACAGCGCCAGATACGCAGTATTTT.

J is TRBJ2-4 and V is TRBV10-3; TRBD1 is a possible D gene (6 bases). The CDR3 consists of 14 residues. Germline V gene sequence: CDR1 ENHRY, CDR2 SYGVKD. Trimming stripped 2 bases from V and 8 bases from J, with 13 bases between. The CDR3 reads CAISEGRGSDIQYF. CDR3 in DNA: TGTGCCATCAGTGAGGGCAGGGGTTCAGACATTCAGTACTTC.

V is TRBV19 and J is TRBJ1-2; unclear D gene. The CDR3 has 15 residues. Germline loops: CDR1 LNHDA, CDR2 SQIVND (reference sequence). Trimming removed 5 bases from V and 3 bases from J, with 16 bases in between. In DNA form, the CDR3 reads TGTGCCAGTAGTGAGCCCTCCTATTGGCACTATGGCTACACCTTC. The encoded protein is CASSEPSYWHYGYTF.

About this clone: At one boundary the junction diverges from the germline segment, which might be a read error. This CDR3 reads CASTLEPNSPLHF. The CDR3 bases are TGTGCCAGCACCTTGGAACCGAATTCACCCCTCCACTTT. The V gene is TRBV5-8, the J gene TRBJ1-6; D call uncertain. The germline gives CDR1 SGHTS, CDR2 YDEGEE. The CDR3 spans 13 residues. The full variable domain, completed using reference TRBV5-8 and TRBJ1-6, is EAGVTQSPTHLIKTRGQQATLRCSPISGHTSVYWYQQALGLGLQFLLWYDEGEERNRGNFPPRFSGRQFPNYSSELNVNALELEDSALYLCASTLEPNSPLHFGNGTRLTVT.

The chain joins TRBV5-1 to TRBJ2-3, with 7 bases that match TRBD2. Germline V gives CDR1 SGHRS, CDR2 YFSETQ. The V gene end was trimmed by 5 bases and the J gene end by 6 bases; junction bases not matched to a gene: 9. The CDR3 totals 14 residues. The CDR3 reads CASRTSESGDTQYF. In nucleotides, the CDR3 is TGCGCCAGCAGAACTAGCGAGTCAGGGGATACGCAGTATTTT. Drawing the rest from reference TRBV5-1 and TRBJ2-3, the complete variable domain is KAGVTQTPRYLIKTRGQQVTLSCSPISGHRSVSWYQQTPGQGLQFLFEYFSETQRNKGNFPGRFSGRQFSNSRSEMNVSTLELGDSALYLCASRTSESGDTQYFGPGTRLTVL.

This chain joins TRBV6-6 and TRBJ1-5; D not resolved. V lost 3 bases to trimming and J lost 2 bases, with 11 bases between them. CDR1 MNHNY and CDR2 SVGAGI come from the germline V gene (reference sequence). The CDR3 is 15 amino acids. The CDR3 spells CASSYLSVGNQPQHF. The CDR3 DNA is TGTGCCAGCAGTTATTTATCAGTTGGCAATCAGCCCCAGCATTTT.

The CDR3 bases are TGTGCCACCAGTGCCGGGGTACGCAATGAGCAGTTCTTC. It codes for CATSAGVRNEQFF. The chain combines TRBV24-1 with TRBJ2-1; TRBD2 might be the D (5 bases). The germline V and J ends were trimmed by 5 bases and 6 bases, with 10 bases remaining between them. This CDR3 region has 13 residues. Germline CDR1 KGHDR, CDR2 SFDVKD.

The V and J genes are TRBV6-1 and TRBJ1-1; D is ambiguous. Germline lookup yields CDR1 MNHNS and CDR2 SASEGT. Trimming stripped 2 bases from V and 1 base from J, with 8 bases between. This CDR3 is built from 14 residues. CDR3 residues: CASSERWENTEAFF. Written as DNA, the CDR3 is TGTGCCAGCAGTGAAAGGTGGGAGAACACTGAAGCTTTCTTT.

The gene calls are TRBV27 and TRBJ1-5; D perhaps matches TRBD1 (6 bases). The CDR3 has 12 residues. Germline CDR1 reads MNHEY; CDR2 reads SMNVEV (reference sequence). V lost 6 bases and J lost 6, with 9 bases in between. The CDR3 loop reads CASRTGGQPQHF. CDR3 sequence (DNA): TGTGCCAGCAGGACAGGAGGTCAGCCCCAGCATTTT.

This clone has more than one count but fewer than ten. The J gene is TRBJ1-6, the V gene TRBV18; D gene uncertain. The CDR3 totals 13 residues. Germline CDR1 and CDR2: KGHSH and LQKENI. V gave up 4 bases and J gave up 5 bases, with 6 bases separating them. This chain's CDR3 is CASSLGNNSPLHF. The DNA of the CDR3 is TGTGCCAGCTCACTAGGGAATAATTCACCCCTCCACTTT. The whole variable domain, remainder taken from reference TRBV18 and TRBJ1-6, is NAGVMQNPRHLVRRRGQEARLRCSPMKGHSHVYWYRQLPEEGLKFMVYLQKENIIDESGMPKERFSAEFPKEGPSILRIQQVVRGDSAAYFCASSLGNNSPLHFGNGTRLTVT.

Notes on this clone: The identical CDR3 is also encoded by other nucleotide sequences in the sample. DNA for the CDR3: TGTGCCAGCAGCTTAGACCGGGAGACCCAGTACTTC. Translated, it gives CASSLDRETQYF. The rearrangement joins TRBV7-2 to TRBJ2-5; D remains unclear. This CDR3 has 12 residues. The germline V gene encodes CDR1 SGHTA and CDR2 FQGNSA. The ends were cut back, 1 base at V and 5 bases at J, with 5 bases in the middle. Complete variable domain (other parts from reference TRBV7-2 and TRBJ2-5): GAGVSQSPSNKVTEKGKDVELRCDPISGHTALYWYRQSLGQGLEFLIYFQGNSAPDKSGLPSDRFSAERTGGSVSTLTIQRTQQEDSAVYLCASSLDRETQYFGPGTRLLVL.